This TCR beta chain is from a study of a mutant IDH1 vaccine in newly diagnosed glioma. On the study more broadly: Earlier therapy was either radiotherapy, temozolomide, or both, and most got both.

Noted time point: baseline, week 1 (first vaccination visit). Specified treatment: pre-vaccination baseline after standard-of-care therapy. Newly diagnosed WHO grade 3 or 4 IDH1-mutant, ATRX-lost astrocytomas were identified in the donors. This clone was seen a handful of times. The CDR3 sequence is 16 residues long. The germline gives CDR1 SGHRS, CDR2 YFSETQ. V shed 0 bases, J shed 5 bases, and the junction held 7 bases outside the gene matches. This table comes from immunoSEQ multiplex PCR, and its TCRdb copy is limited to in-frame clones, with some not included. The repertoire holds about 96,000 clones, with just under 80% as singletons.

The sample was PBMCs, taken from a glioma patient treated with radiotherapy, temozolomide or both. The clonotype comes from a man aged 35 to 55 with glioma. The V and J genes are TRBV5-1 and TRBJ2-5; 10 positions agree with TRBD2. CDR3 region: CASSLESSGRWETQYF. DNA for the CDR3: TGCGCCAGCAGCTTGGAGTCTAGCGGGAGATGGGAGACCCAGTACTTC. Supplemented by reference TRBV5-1 and TRBJ2-5, the full variable domain reads KAGVTQTPRYLIKTRGQQVTLSCSPISGHRSVSWYQQTPGQGLQFLFEYFSETQRNKGNFPGRFSGRQFSNSRSEMNVSTLELGDSALYLCASSLESSGRWETQYFGPGTRLLVL.